What follows are 31 T cell receptor beta chains derived from one specimen sequenced in a study of shared clonotypes between healthy human individuals. TCRdb's table, derived via immunoSEQ multiplex PCR, lists solely in-frame clones and lacks some. The data show 110,000 or so clones, about 70% seen once. The sample taken for sequencing was memory CD8+ T cells sorted from blood. Described subset: CD45RO+ cells pooled with CCR7-negative TemRA cells. These receptors all stem from a woman aged 25-40 years in good health.

J is TRBJ2-2 and V is TRBV6-6; 7 nucleotides line up with TRBD2. This CDR3 spans 15 amino acids. Germline trimming cut 0 bases from V and 4 bases from J; bases unmatched to any gene: 2. Germline CDR1 MNHNY, CDR2 SVGAGI (reference sequence). The CDR3 region has the DNA TGTGCCAGCAGTTACTCGGGACTAACCACCGGGGAGCTGTTTTTT. This codes for CASSYSGLTTGELFF.

The chain links TRBV6-1 to TRBJ2-2; D is ambiguous. Germline CDR1 reads MNHNS; CDR2 reads SASEGT. This CDR3 comprises 15 residues. Trimming pared 7 bases from V and 1 base from J, leaving 13 bases between. The CDR3 DNA sequence: TGTGCCAGCAAATTCGCGAGCAAGAACACCGGGGAGCTGTTTTTT. It specifies CASKFASKNTGELFF.

This clone appeared many times. The chain combines TRBV4-2 with TRBJ2-1; weak D call: TRBD2 (5 bases). This CDR3 spans 17 amino acids. Germline V gene data show CDR1 as LGHNA and CDR2 as YNFKEQ. V was pared by 4 bases and J by 4 bases, with 20 bases between. CDR3 residues: CASSPEASLAGYNEQFF. The CDR3 DNA is TGTGCCAGCAGCCCCGAGGCGAGCCTAGCAGGATACAATGAGCAGTTCTTC.

The chain couples TRBV28 to TRBJ1-5, with no clear D. Germline V lookup: CDR1 MDHEN, CDR2 SYDVKM. Trimming left V 4 bases short and J 5 bases short, with 9 bases between. The CDR3 has 13 residues. This CDR3 is CASSYIGHQPQHF. In nucleotides, the CDR3 is TGTGCCAGCAGTTATATAGGTCATCAGCCCCAGCATTTT.

This clone was seen more than once but under ten times. The rearrangement joins TRBV5-1 to TRBJ2-5; perhaps TRBD2 as D (6 bases). The germline V and J ends were trimmed by 2 bases and 1 base, with 9 bases remaining between them. This CDR3 is built from 14 residues. Germline CDR1 and CDR2: SGHRS and YFSETQ. The CDR3 protein is CASSLTSPQETQYF. DNA for the CDR3: TGCGCCAGCAGCTTAACTAGCCCCCAAGAGACCCAGTACTTC.

This chain joins TRBV27 and TRBJ2-1; 10 bases are shared with TRBD2. The length of the CDR3 is 15 residues. Per germline, CDR1 MNHEY and CDR2 SMNVEV (reference sequence). Germline trimming cut 4 bases from V and 6 bases from J; bases unmatched to any gene: 6. The CDR3 here is CASSSGTSELNEQFF. CDR3 nucleotide sequence: TGTGCCAGCAGTTCCGGGACTAGCGAGCTCAATGAGCAGTTCTTC.

With respect to this clone: Within the sample, other DNA sequences also encode this same CDR3. In nucleotides, the CDR3 is TGTGCCAGTAGTGACCTAGCGGGAGTGGGTAATGAGCAGTTCTTC. It is translated as CASSDLAGVGNEQFF. The J gene is TRBJ2-1, the V gene TRBV19; 10 bases are shared with TRBD2. This CDR3 spans 15 amino acids. Germline V CDR1 and CDR2: LNHDA, SQIVND (reference sequence). After removal of 5 bases from V and 7 bases from J, the junction contained 8 bases not matched to a gene. The full variable domain, completed using reference TRBV19 and TRBJ2-1, is DGGITQSPKYLFRKEGQNVTLSCEQNLNHDAMYWYRQDPGQGLRLIYYSQIVNDFQKGDIAEGYSVSREKKESFPLTVTSAQKNPTAFYLCASSDLAGVGNEQFFGPGTRLTVL.

The rearrangement joins TRBV11-2 to TRBJ1-2; D is possibly TRBD1 (5 bases). Trimming removed 4 bases at V and 6 bases at J, with 15 bases between. Germline assignment: CDR1 SGHAT and CDR2 FQNNGV. This CDR3 contains 14 residues. The CDR3 is CASSWAGGAHGYTF. In DNA, the CDR3 is TGTGCCAGCAGCTGGGCCGGAGGGGCGCATGGCTACACCTTC.

This chain links TRBV2 with TRBJ1-1, with D uncertain. This CDR3 region has 12 residues. In germline, CDR1 is SNHLY, CDR2 FYNNEI. The V gene lost 5 bases and the J gene lost 0 bases, with 4 bases spanning the gap. The CDR3 sequence is CASSTMNTEAFF. The CDR3 DNA reads as TGTGCCAGCAGTACTATGAACACTGAAGCTTTCTTT.

This clone was counted ten times or more. V and J are TRBV7-6 and TRBJ2-1; 7 nucleotides agree with TRBD1. With 5 bases clipped from V and 3 bases from J, the junction kept 7 bases outside the gene matches. This CDR3 spans 15 amino acids. Germline-derived CDR1 and CDR2 are SGHVS and FNYEAQ. The DNA for the CDR3 is TGTGCCAGCAGCCAACAATACAGGGGCTACAATGAGCAGTTCTTC. This sequence encodes CASSQQYRGYNEQFF.

V is TRBV4-2 and J is TRBJ2-3, with TRBD2 identical over 12 bases. The germline CDR1 and CDR2 sequences are LGHNA and YNFKEQ. The CDR3 has 16 residues. V lost 5 bases to trimming and J lost 2 bases; unmatched junction nucleotides: 5. CDR3 coding DNA: TGTGCCAGCAGCAACGGACTAGCGGGGTACACAGATACGCAGTATTTT. Translating gives CASSNGLAGYTDTQYF.

The V and J genes are TRBV10-1 and TRBJ2-7; D is possibly TRBD1 (6 bases). Germline V gene sequence: CDR1 WNHNN, CDR2 SYGVQD (reference sequence). Trimming left V 5 bases short and J 4 bases short, with 18 bases between. There are 15 residues in the CDR3. The DNA of the CDR3 is TGCGCCAGCAGTCCTACCATAACCGGGACATACGAGCAGTACTTC. As protein: CASSPTITGTYEQYF.

The chain is built from TRBV29-1 and TRBJ1-1; a possible D gene is TRBD1 (6 bases). Germline V gene sequence: CDR1 SQVTM, CDR2 ANQGSEA. This CDR3 has 13 amino acids. V dropped 7 bases and J dropped 11 bases, with 23 bases sitting between them. CDR3 coding DNA: TGCAGCGCCGCGAAGACAGGACTCCTCGGGGCTTTCTTT. Translated, it gives CSAAKTGLLGAFF.

The chain uses TRBV6-5 and TRBJ1-4, with D unresolved. V lost 0 bases and J 0 bases, leaving 5 bases between the germline ends. Germline V lookup: CDR1 MNHEY, CDR2 SVGAGI. The CDR3 has 15 residues. CDR3 in amino acids: CASSYSQATNEKLFF. CDR3 sequence (DNA): TGTGCCAGCAGTTACTCCCAAGCAACTAATGAAAAACTGTTTTTT.

A word on this clone: The junction departs from the called germline gene at one end, perhaps through a read error. The chain is built from TRBV6-1 and TRBJ1-2; D may be TRBD1 (5 bases). This CDR3 has 13 residues. Germline CDR1 reads MNHNS; CDR2 reads SASEGT. As DNA, the CDR3 is TGTGCCAGCAGTGAAGCGCCTTGGGGCGATAAATTCTTC. Its translation: CASSEAPWGDKFF.

This chain links TRBV27 with TRBJ2-5; possible D gene TRBD2, 6 bases. The J call may be incorrect, as the DNA end agrees better with TRBJ2-7. Per the germline V gene, CDR1 is MNHEY and CDR2 is SMNVEV (reference sequence). CDR3 length equals 16 residues. The CDR3 protein is CASRPRAGTSDYEQYF. The CDR3 bases are TGTGCCAGCAGGCCCCGCGCCGGGACTTCGGACTACGAGCAGTACTTC.

The V and J genes are TRBV5-1 and TRBJ2-7; D gene uncertain. Germline loops: CDR1 SGHRS, CDR2 YFSETQ. This CDR3 is 12 amino acids long. V was trimmed by 5 bases and J by 3 bases, leaving 9 bases between them. The CDR3 protein is CASRSNSYEQYF. DNA for the CDR3: TGCGCCAGCAGATCTAATAGCTACGAGCAGTACTTC. The full variable domain, rest sourced from reference TRBV5-1 and TRBJ2-7, is KAGVTQTPRYLIKTRGQQVTLSCSPISGHRSVSWYQQTPGQGLQFLFEYFSETQRNKGNFPGRFSGRQFSNSRSEMNVSTLELGDSALYLCASRSNSYEQYFGPGTRLTVT.

The chain couples TRBV6-4 to TRBJ2-1; 7 positions agree with TRBD1. The CDR3 spans 16 residues. Germline CDR1 MRHNA, CDR2 SNTAGT. J was trimmed by 6 bases and V by 2 bases; bases with no gene match: 10. The CDR3 reads CASSDAGTATTNEQFF. The CDR3 bases are TGTGCCAGCAGTGACGCCGGGACAGCGACCACCAATGAGCAGTTCTTC.

V is TRBV5-1 and J is TRBJ2-7; D might be TRBD2 (6 bases). The germline V and J ends were trimmed by 3 bases and 0 bases, with 10 bases remaining between them. Per the germline V gene, CDR1 is SGHRS and CDR2 is YFSETQ. The length of the CDR3 is 14 residues. The CDR3 DNA reads TGCGCCAGCAGCTCCGGGGACTTCTCCTACGAGCAGTACTTC. Translated, it gives CASSSGDFSYEQYF.

This chain connects TRBV5-1 to TRBJ2-1, with D possibly TRBD1 on 6 matching bases. CDR3 length: 14 amino acids. Germline assignment: CDR1 SGHRS and CDR2 YFSETQ. V lost 5 bases and J lost 1, with 10 bases in between. The CDR3 protein is CASRRDNSYNEQFF. For the CDR3, the DNA is TGCGCCAGCAGAAGGGACAATTCCTACAATGAGCAGTTCTTC.

The gene calls are TRBV5-1 and TRBJ2-5; 10 nucleotides align to TRBD2. The V gene end was trimmed by 0 bases and the J gene end by 4 bases; junction bases not matched to a gene: 9. The CDR3 has 17 amino acids. Germline CDR1 is SGHRS and CDR2 is YFSETQ. Here the CDR3 reads CASSLVSSGRGPETQYF. Here the CDR3 DNA reads TGCGCCAGCAGCTTGGTGTCTAGCGGGAGAGGTCCAGAGACCCAGTACTTC.

This clone has only a few counts. This chain's CDR3 is CAISDPGQGAYEQFF. The CDR3 DNA reads TGTGCCATCAGTGATCCGGGACAGGGGGCGTATGAGCAGTTCTTC. The genes are TRBV10-3 and TRBJ2-1, with 12 bases lining up with TRBD1. The germline V gene has CDR1 ENHRY and CDR2 SYGVKD. There are 15 residues in the CDR3. V gave up 3 bases and J gave up 8 bases; unmatched junction bases: 5.

This clone was detected only once. V and J are TRBV4-2 and TRBJ2-7; maybe TRBD2 (5 bases). In germline, CDR1 is LGHNA, CDR2 YNFKEQ. The CDR3 runs 14 residues. V lost 2 bases, J lost 2 bases, and 10 bases lay in between. CDR3 nucleotides: TGTGCCAGCAGCCAAATAGAGGGAGCCTACGAGCAGTACTTC. It specifies CASSQIEGAYEQYF.

The chain combines TRBV6-1 with TRBJ2-7, with D unresolved. The V end lost 7 bases, the J end lost 7 bases, and 11 bases lay between the germline ends. This CDR3 comprises 11 residues. Germline CDR1 and CDR2: MNHNS and SASEGT. CDR3 amino acids: CASTRVWEQYF. For the CDR3, the DNA is TGTGCCAGCACAAGGGTTTGGGAGCAGTACTTC.

J is TRBJ1-2 and V is TRBV2, with a possible D match to TRBD1 (6 bases). The CDR3 spans 13 residues. Germline CDR1 reads SNHLY; CDR2 reads FYNNEI. Trimming took 6 bases from V and 3 from J, leaving 11 bases between them. CDR3 in DNA: TGTGCCAGCAGGAAACAGGGCCACTATGGCTACACCTTC. Translated: CASRKQGHYGYTF.

In regard to this clone: Other DNA sequences from this sample encode an identical CDR3 as well. The CDR3 loop is CASSLSISTEAFF. CDR3 bases: TGTGCCAGCAGTTTATCCATTAGCACTGAAGCTTTCTTT. The chain carries TRBV27 and TRBJ1-1; D uncertain. Between the trimmed V and J ends, which lost 0 bases and 4 bases, there was a span of 6 bases. This CDR3 contains 13 residues. Germline lookup yields CDR1 MNHEY and CDR2 SMNVEV (reference sequence).

Turning to this clone: Other DNA sequences in this sample translate to the same CDR3. The gene calls are TRBV5-6 and TRBJ2-7, with a tentative D call TRBD1 (5 bases). CDR1 and CDR2 from the germline V gene are SGHDT and YYEEEE. V shed 3 bases and J shed 0 bases, with 10 bases lying between them. CDR3 length: 14 residues. CDR3 residues: CASSWGQGSYEQYF. CDR3 nucleotides: TGTGCCAGCAGCTGGGGTCAGGGCTCCTACGAGCAGTACTTC.

V and J are TRBV28 and TRBJ2-7; D is ambiguous. The length of the CDR3 is 18 residues. Germline-derived CDR1 and CDR2 are MDHEN and SYDVKM. The ends were cut back, 0 bases at V and 2 bases at J, with 20 bases in the middle. The CDR3: CASSLCPPSDTHPYEQYF. As DNA, the CDR3 is TGTGCCAGCAGTTTATGTCCCCCCTCCGACACCCATCCCTACGAGCAGTACTTC.

Only one count was recorded for this clone. The chain employs TRBV27 and TRBJ1-1, with unresolved D. This CDR3 is 11 amino acids long. Trimming left V 7 bases short and J 10 bases short, with 13 bases between. Germline CDR1 is MNHEY and CDR2 is SMNVEV (reference sequence). As DNA, the CDR3 is TGTGCCAGCACGGCGCTATCTTCAGCTTTCTTT. This gives the protein CASTALSSAFF.

This chain joins TRBV10-3 and TRBJ2-3; 7 nucleotides match TRBD1. Trimming removed 0 bases from V and 6 bases from J; junction bases left unmatched: 0. Germline assignment: CDR1 ENHRY and CDR2 SYGVKD. CDR3 length: 13 residues. The CDR3 spells CAISESDRDTQYF. The CDR3 DNA reads as TGTGCCATCAGTGAGTCGGACAGGGATACGCAGTATTTT.

J is TRBJ2-3 and V is TRBV27; 10 positions match TRBD1. The germline V gene encodes CDR1 MNHEY and CDR2 SMNVEV (reference sequence). Trimming at V came to 2 bases and at J to 3 bases, leaving 5 bases not matched to a gene. The CDR3 totals 16 residues. As DNA, the CDR3 is TGTGCCAGCAGTTTAAGATCGGGACAGGGGACAGATACGCAGTATTTT. This codes for CASSLRSGQGTDTQYF.